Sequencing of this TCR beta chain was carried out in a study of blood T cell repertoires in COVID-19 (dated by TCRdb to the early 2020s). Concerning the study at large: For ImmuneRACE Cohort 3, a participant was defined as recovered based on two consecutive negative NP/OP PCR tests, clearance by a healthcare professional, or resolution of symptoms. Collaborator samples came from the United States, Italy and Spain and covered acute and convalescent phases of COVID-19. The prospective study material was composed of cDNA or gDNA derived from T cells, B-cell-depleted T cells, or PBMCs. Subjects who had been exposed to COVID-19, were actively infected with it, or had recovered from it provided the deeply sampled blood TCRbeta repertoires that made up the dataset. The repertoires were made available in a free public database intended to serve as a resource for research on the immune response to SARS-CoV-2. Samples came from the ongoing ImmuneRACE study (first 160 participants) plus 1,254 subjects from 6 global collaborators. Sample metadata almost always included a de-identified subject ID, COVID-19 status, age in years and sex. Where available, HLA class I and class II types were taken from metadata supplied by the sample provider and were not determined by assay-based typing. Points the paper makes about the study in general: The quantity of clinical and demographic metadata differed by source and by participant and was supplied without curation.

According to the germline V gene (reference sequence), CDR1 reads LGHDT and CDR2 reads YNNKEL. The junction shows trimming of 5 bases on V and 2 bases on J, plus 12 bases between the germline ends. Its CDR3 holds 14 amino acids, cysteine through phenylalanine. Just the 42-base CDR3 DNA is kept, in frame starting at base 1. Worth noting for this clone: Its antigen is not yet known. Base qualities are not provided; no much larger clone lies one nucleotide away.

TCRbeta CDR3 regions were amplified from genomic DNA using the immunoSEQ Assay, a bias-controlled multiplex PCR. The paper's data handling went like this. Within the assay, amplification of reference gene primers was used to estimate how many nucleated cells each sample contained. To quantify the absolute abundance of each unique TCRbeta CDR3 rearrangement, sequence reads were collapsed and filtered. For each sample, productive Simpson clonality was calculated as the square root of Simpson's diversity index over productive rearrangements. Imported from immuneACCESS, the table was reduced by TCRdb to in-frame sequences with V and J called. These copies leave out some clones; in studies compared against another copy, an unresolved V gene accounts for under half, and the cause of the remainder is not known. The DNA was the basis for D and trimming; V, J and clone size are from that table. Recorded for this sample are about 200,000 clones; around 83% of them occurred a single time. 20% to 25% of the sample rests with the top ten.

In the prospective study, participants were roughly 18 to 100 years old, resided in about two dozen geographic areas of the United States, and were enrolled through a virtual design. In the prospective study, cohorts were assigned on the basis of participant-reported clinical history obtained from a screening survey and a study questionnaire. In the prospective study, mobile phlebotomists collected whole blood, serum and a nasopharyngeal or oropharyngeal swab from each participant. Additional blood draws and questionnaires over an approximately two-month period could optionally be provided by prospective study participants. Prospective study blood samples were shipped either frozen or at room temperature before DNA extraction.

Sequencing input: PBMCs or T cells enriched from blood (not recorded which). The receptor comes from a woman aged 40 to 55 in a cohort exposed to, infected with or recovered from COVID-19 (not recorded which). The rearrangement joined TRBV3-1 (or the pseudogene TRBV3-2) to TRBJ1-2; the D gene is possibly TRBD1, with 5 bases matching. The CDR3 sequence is CASSGGTVNYGYTF. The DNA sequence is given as TGTGCCAGCAGCGGCGGGACCGTCAACTATGGCTACACCTTC.